This TCR beta chain appears in the sequencing data of a study of T cell responses to AZD1222 COVID-19 vaccine. Trimming stripped 3 bases from V and 10 bases from J, with 19 bases between. This CDR3 comprises 14 residues. CDR1 is ENHRY, CDR2 SYGVKD, per germline. Only in-frame clones appear in the TCRdb table, and some are missing; sequencing was by immunoSEQ multiplex PCR. The table records about 120,000 clones, approximately 90% of them present only once. The V gene is TRBV10-3, the J gene TRBJ2-7; perhaps TRBD1 as D (5 bases). The origin of this receptor is an adult in good health. The source material was peripheral blood, sampled on day 0 of AZD1222 vaccination. The CDR3 nucleotides read TGTGCCATCAGTGACCCGAGTAGGACACCAACCCAGTACTTC. Amino acids: CAISDPSRTPTQYF.